Presented here are 26 T cell receptor beta chains from one specimen sequenced in a study of identical twins. TCRdb used MiXCR to reprocess the 5' RACE reads, holding one entry per CDR3 protein. The table shows 270,000 or so distinct CDR3 sequences, with about 8.9% occurring only once. These records were also assigned to another study, of yellow fever vaccine responses in identical twins.

Sequences were obtained from CD8+ T cells sorted from blood. The source of these receptors is a woman younger than 30 in good health.

A few counts support this clonotype. This chain connects TRBV12-3 or TRBV12-4 to TRBJ2-6, with a weak D call TRBD1 (6 bases). V shed 6 bases and J shed 2 bases, with 11 bases lying between them. The CDR3 length is 15 residues. The CDR3 region is CASSFRQAGANVLTF. CDR3 DNA sequence: TGTGCCAGCAGCTTTAGACAGGCTGGGGCCAACGTCCTGACTTTC.

In its sample, this clonotype was seen many times. V is TRBV6-1 and J is TRBJ2-3; possible D gene TRBD1, 6 bases. V gave up 6 bases and J gave up 1 base, with 11 bases separating them. Germline V gives CDR1 MNHNS, CDR2 SASEGT. The CDR3 covers 14 residues. The CDR3 nucleotides are TGTGCCAGCAGCCCGGACAGCCGCACAGATACGCAGTATTTT. Amino acid sequence: CASSPDSRTDTQYF.

The chain carries TRBV5-6 and TRBJ2-3; 7 bases match TRBD1. With 0 bases clipped from V and 8 bases from J, the junction kept 3 bases outside the gene matches. Looked up from germline, CDR1 is SGHDT and CDR2 is YYEEEE. The CDR3 loop spans 13 amino acids. This CDR3 reads CASSLATGITQYF. The DNA for the CDR3 is TGTGCCAGCAGCTTGGCGACAGGGATTACGCAGTATTTT.

A single count supports this clonotype. A read error is possible here, since a much larger clone lies one base away. The missing conserved phenylalanine or tryptophan at the end of this CDR3 makes a read error likely. V is TRBV27 and J is TRBJ2-1, with 7 positions matching TRBD2. There are 16 residues in the CDR3. V shed 2 bases, J shed 7 bases, and the junction held 11 bases outside the gene matches. In germline, CDR1 is MNHEY, CDR2 SMNVEV (reference sequence). This CDR3 is CASSLGGRGMINEQFS. CDR3 nucleotides: TGTGCCAGCAGTTTAGGTGGGAGGGGAATGATTAATGAGCAGTTCTCC.

This clonotype was seen many times. The rearrangement links TRBV7-9 to TRBJ2-7; D might be TRBD2 (5 bases). The CDR3 loop spans 15 amino acids. Germline V gene sequence: CDR1 SEHNR, CDR2 FQNEAQ (reference sequence). V was shortened by 5 bases and J by 0 bases, with 14 bases between the two germline ends. This CDR3 is CASSRIVGSSYEQYF. The DNA of the CDR3 is TGTGCCAGCAGCCGGATCGTGGGGAGCTCCTACGAGCAGTACTTC.

The V gene is TRBV4-1, the J gene TRBJ2-3; no clear D. The V gene's germline CDR1 is MGHRA and CDR2 YSYEKL. The CDR3 is 15 amino acids. Trimming pared 2 bases from V and 2 bases from J, leaving 11 bases between. The CDR3 is CASSQLGRNTDTQYF. The DNA of the CDR3 is TGCGCCAGCAGCCAATTGGGTAGGAACACAGATACGCAGTATTTT.

This clonotype occurred many times. V gene TRBV19 combines with J gene TRBJ2-7; no clear D. Deletions cut 0 bases from V and 1 base from J, with 10 bases between. The CDR3 totals 15 residues. CDR1 is LNHDA, CDR2 SQIVND, per germline (reference sequence). The CDR3 nucleotides are TGTGCCAGTAGTATAGATCTAACACATTCCTACGAGCAGTACTTC. This sequence encodes CASSIDLTHSYEQYF.

This clonotype was detected ten times or more. The chain couples TRBV4-3 to TRBJ2-7, with a possible D match to TRBD2 (5 bases). Trimming shortened V by 3 bases and J by 3 bases, and 18 bases separated the two germline ends. The CDR3 extends over 16 amino acids. CDR1 is LGHNA, CDR2 YSLEER, per germline. CDR3 in DNA: TGCGCCAGCAGCCAGGAGGCCTTTAGCCTTGACTACGAGCAGTACTTC. Encoded protein: CASSQEAFSLDYEQYF.

There are a few counts of this clonotype. The chain is built from TRBV5-1 and TRBJ1-6, with D maybe TRBD1 (5 bases). V lost 8 bases, J lost 8 bases, and 11 bases lay in between. The germline V gene has CDR1 SGHRS and CDR2 YFSETQ. This CDR3 contains 12 residues. CDR3 sequence reads: CASKLGDSPLHF. The CDR3 nucleotides are TGCGCCAGTAAGCTAGGGGATTCACCCCTCCACTTT.

In its sample, this clonotype was seen many times. The CDR3 loop reads CASSIGLAEIYEQYF. In DNA form, the CDR3 reads TGTGCCAGTAGTATAGGCCTAGCGGAAATCTACGAGCAGTACTTC. This sequence joins TRBV19 and TRBJ2-7; 7 bases align to TRBD2. CDR1 is LNHDA and CDR2 is SQIVND in the germline V gene (reference sequence). CDR3 length equals 15 residues. The junction had 6 bases not matched to a gene; V was cut back by 1 base and J by 3 bases.

This clonotype was observed at least ten times. The CDR3 reads CASSQESGLAGGAYNEQFF. In DNA form, the CDR3 reads TGCGCCAGCAGCCAAGAATCGGGACTAGCGGGAGGTGCCTACAATGAGCAGTTCTTC. This sequence joins TRBV4-1 and TRBJ2-1; TRBD2 matches 15 bases. CDR1 and CDR2 from the germline V gene are MGHRA and YSYEKL. Unmatched junction bases numbered 5, after V lost 0 bases and J lost 2 bases. This CDR3 spans 19 amino acids.

The genes are TRBV20-1 and TRBJ2-7; no firm D call. Trimming stripped 5 bases from V and 0 bases from J, with 11 bases between. CDR1 and CDR2 (germline): DFQATT, SNEGSKA (reference sequence). The CDR3 length is 13 residues. The CDR3 spells CSARGAYSYEQYF. CDR3 DNA: TGCAGTGCTCGTGGAGCGTACTCCTACGAGCAGTACTTC.

This clonotype was detected a few times. The rearrangement uses TRBV7-2 and TRBJ2-7; D not certain. CDR1 is SGHTA and CDR2 is FQGNSA in the germline V gene. The CDR3 consists of 14 residues. V lost 1 base and J 0 bases, leaving 7 bases between the germline ends. CDR3 residues: CASSLVDGSYEQYF. CDR3 nucleotide sequence: TGTGCCAGCAGCTTAGTAGACGGCTCCTACGAGCAGTACTTC.

This clonotype was seen only a few times. V and J are TRBV28 and TRBJ1-6; possible D gene TRBD1, 6 bases. Between the trimmed V and J ends, which lost 1 base and 5 bases, there was a span of 15 bases. From germline, CDR1 is MDHEN and CDR2 SYDVKM. This CDR3 region has 17 residues. CDR3 sequence (DNA): TGTGCCAGCAGTTTATCCCCCGGCTACAGGGATAATTCACCCCTCCACTTT. This translates into CASSLSPGYRDNSPLHF.

The chain recombines TRBV6-2 or TRBV6-3 with TRBJ1-1; no definite D call. The CDR3 has 12 amino acids. Germline CDR1 MNHEY, CDR2 SVGEGT. Trimming left V 7 bases short and J 3 bases short, with 9 bases between. The CDR3 nucleotides are TGTGCCAGCAATACCGGGCACACTGAAGCTTTCTTT. Residues: CASNTGHTEAFF.

This clonotype was observed a few times. The chain uses TRBV18 and TRBJ1-1, with a possible D match to TRBD1 (5 bases). Germline V gene data show CDR1 as KGHSH and CDR2 as LQKENI. CDR3 length: 14 residues. Deletions cut 2 bases from V and 1 base from J, with 8 bases between. CDR3 coding DNA: TGTGCCAGCTCACCAGGGAGGGGGAACACTGAAGCTTTCTTT. Amino acids: CASSPGRGNTEAFF.

This clonotype was seen at least ten times. The V call is TRBV5-1, the J call TRBJ2-7; 7 bases are shared with TRBD1. The CDR3 runs 13 residues. V shed 2 bases, J shed 6 bases, and the junction held 5 bases outside the gene matches. Per the germline V gene, CDR1 is SGHRS and CDR2 is YFSETQ. The DNA for the CDR3 is TGCGCCAGCAGCTTCGAGACAGGGACCGAGCAGTACTTC. It yields the protein CASSFETGTEQYF.

V and J are TRBV11-2 and TRBJ1-6; D ambiguous. The CDR3 sequence is 15 residues long. The V gene's germline CDR1 is SGHAT and CDR2 FQNNGV. The V end lost 2 bases, the J end lost 5 bases, and 10 bases lay between the germline ends. CDR3 in amino acids: CASSLWNSHNSPLHF. For the CDR3, the DNA is TGTGCCAGCAGCTTATGGAACAGCCATAATTCACCCCTCCACTTT.

There are many counts of this clonotype. The chain couples TRBV7-9 to TRBJ2-7; tentatively, D is TRBD1 (6 bases). Germline-derived CDR1 and CDR2 are SEHNR and FQNEAQ (reference sequence). This CDR3 has 14 residues. The V and J ends lost 6 bases and 4 bases respectively, with 16 bases between them. Written as DNA, the CDR3 is TGTGCCAGCAGAAAAACAGGGAGAGTGTACGAGCAGTACTTC. It specifies CASRKTGRVYEQYF.

The chain uses TRBV5-1 and TRBJ1-4, with a weak D call TRBD1 (5 bases). V was shortened by 0 bases and J by 0 bases, with 6 bases between the two germline ends. CDR1 is SGHRS, CDR2 YFSETQ, per germline. This CDR3 has 15 amino acids. CDR3 sequence: CASSLEGATNEKLFF. In DNA, the CDR3 is TGCGCCAGCAGCTTGGAAGGGGCAACTAATGAAAAACTGTTTTTT.

The CDR3 reads CASSGGGWYEQYF. DNA for the CDR3: TGCGCCAGCAGCGGCGGGGGATGGTACGAGCAGTACTTC. The rearrangement joins TRBV5-1 to TRBJ2-7; TRBD2 agrees at 7 bases. This CDR3 is 13 amino acids long. J was trimmed by 4 bases and V by 4 bases; bases with no gene match: 5. Germline values: CDR1 SGHRS, CDR2 YFSETQ.

The table lists this clonotype with many counts. The chain employs TRBV7-9 and TRBJ1-1; the D is unclear. The CDR3 is 13 amino acids. The ends were cut back, 3 bases at V and 7 bases at J, with 12 bases in the middle. Germline CDR1 SEHNR, CDR2 FQNEAQ (reference sequence). The CDR3 loop is CASSFVLVNEAFF. The CDR3 nucleotides are TGTGCCAGCAGCTTTGTATTGGTGAATGAAGCTTTCTTT.

In its sample, this clonotype was seen a few times. This rearrangement joins TRBV28 to TRBJ1-1, with TRBD1 identical over 8 bases. With 10 bases clipped from V and 4 bases from J, the junction kept 8 bases outside the gene matches. CDR3 size: 13 residues. Per the germline V gene, CDR1 is MDHEN and CDR2 is SYDVKM. CDR3 sequence reads: CATSTTGGTEAFF. As DNA, the CDR3 is TGTGCCACATCTACTACAGGGGGCACTGAAGCTTTCTTT.

This clonotype was counted at least ten times. J is TRBJ2-3 and V is TRBV12-3 or TRBV12-4; D call uncertain. V lost 5 bases to trimming and J lost 0 bases, with 6 bases between them. CDR3 size: 13 residues. The CDR3 region is CASSGTSTDTQYF. The DNA for the CDR3 is TGTGCCAGCAGTGGAACTAGCACAGATACGCAGTATTTT.

The table lists this clonotype with a few counts. CDR3 amino acids: CASSQFSGTDISTDTQYF. CDR3 nucleotide sequence: TGCGCCAGCAGCCAATTTAGCGGGACCGATATTAGCACAGATACGCAGTATTTT. The chain employs TRBV4-3 and TRBJ2-3, with 8 bases matching TRBD2. Germline assignment: CDR1 LGHNA and CDR2 YSLEER. The CDR3 totals 18 residues. Germline trimming cut 2 bases from V and 0 bases from J; bases unmatched to any gene: 10.

The CDR3 DNA reads as TGTGCCAGCAGCCCAAGGGTCATCTGGGTTAAACTGTTTTTT. This codes for CASSPRVIWVKLFF. The V gene is TRBV5-6, the J gene TRBJ1-4; no clear D. CDR1 is SGHDT and CDR2 is YYEEEE in the germline V gene. The germline V and J ends were trimmed by 4 bases and 11 bases, with 18 bases remaining between them. The CDR3 is 14 residues long.